These 20 T cell receptor beta chains share one sample of origin, sequenced in a study of identical twins. MiXCR was run by TCRdb on the 5' RACE reads, yielding one entry per CDR3 protein. This table holds approximately 300,000 distinct CDR3 sequences, 8% to 9.5% found once. The same specimen was also included in a second study, on yellow fever vaccine responses in identical twins.

The specimen sequenced was CD8+ T cells sorted from blood. The source is a woman between 18 and 29 years old in good health.

This chain connects TRBV27 to TRBJ2-7, with 8 bases fitting TRBD1. The CDR3 sequence is 13 residues long. CDR1 and CDR2 from the germline V gene are MNHEY and SMNVEV (reference sequence). Trimming cost V 6 bases and J 2 bases; bases outside gene matches: 3. The CDR3 protein is CASRLQGAYEQYF. CDR3 DNA: TGTGCCAGCAGGTTACAGGGGGCCTACGAGCAGTACTTC.

The chain carries TRBV6-1 and TRBJ2-2, with TRBD2 identical over 11 bases. Germline V gene sequence: CDR1 MNHNS, CDR2 SASEGT. Germline trimming cut 6 bases from V and 2 bases from J; bases unmatched to any gene: 5. This CDR3 spans 16 amino acids. CDR3 sequence (DNA): TGTGCCAGCAGCCCGGGACTAGCGGTAAACACCGGGGAGCTGTTTTTT. It specifies CASSPGLAVNTGELFF.

There are many counts of this clonotype. This chain uses TRBV20-1 with TRBJ2-7; 13 nucleotides align to TRBD2. CDR1 DFQATT and CDR2 SNEGSKA come from the germline V gene (reference sequence). V trimming: 0 bases; J trimming: 1 base; junction bases outside the gene matches: 6. The CDR3 has 17 amino acids. The CDR3 region has the DNA TGCAGTGCTAGAGAGGGGACTAGCGGGGCCCCATCCTACGAGCAGTACTTC. This sequence encodes CSAREGTSGAPSYEQYF.

The DNA for the CDR3 is TGCAGCGCCCTGGGACAGGTCACTGAAGCTTTCTTT. Amino acids: CSALGQVTEAFF. V usage is TRBV29-1 and J usage is TRBJ1-1, with 8 nucleotides matching TRBD1. Germline trimming cut 7 bases from V and 4 bases from J; bases unmatched to any gene: 5. The CDR3 spans 12 residues. Per the germline V gene, CDR1 is SQVTM and CDR2 is ANQGSEA.

This clonotype was seen ten or more times. The chain combines TRBV5-1 with TRBJ1-1, with unresolved D. V was pared by 0 bases and J by 2 bases, with 11 bases between. Germline lookup yields CDR1 SGHRS and CDR2 YFSETQ. This CDR3 contains 15 residues. The CDR3 region is CASSLGSSGNTEAFF. DNA of the CDR3: TGCGCCAGCAGCTTGGGGTCGTCGGGAAACACTGAAGCTTTCTTT.

This clonotype showed up many times. The rearrangement links TRBV29-1 to TRBJ2-3; 8 bases match TRBD2. V gave up 2 bases and J gave up 1 base; unmatched junction bases: 5. The CDR3 covers 15 residues. Germline V CDR1 and CDR2: SQVTM, ANQGSEA. CDR3 sequence: CSVELAGGGTDTQYF. CDR3 nucleotides: TGCAGCGTTGAATTGGCGGGAGGCGGCACAGATACGCAGTATTTT.

Regarding this clonotype: A much bigger clone sits one base away, suggesting this may be a read error. The rearrangement uses TRBV5-6 and TRBJ2-4, with D possibly being TRBD2 (6 bases). Germline CDR1 SGHDT, CDR2 YYEEEE. This CDR3 has 14 residues. V lost 3 bases, J lost 1 base, and 8 bases lay in between. CDR3 bases: TGTGCCAGCAGCTCCCGGGGGGCCAAAAACATTCAGTACTTC. This codes for CASSSRGAKNIQYF.

This rearrangement joins TRBV11-1 to TRBJ2-7; D uncertain. Trimming removed 8 bases at V and 4 bases at J, with 15 bases between. Germline V gives CDR1 SGHAT, CDR2 FQDESV (reference sequence). The CDR3 contains 13 residues. CDR3 sequence reads: CASSDTVMYEQYF. The DNA for the CDR3 is TGTGCCAGCTCTGACACGGTTATGTACGAGCAGTACTTC. Looking up the rest from reference TRBV11-1 and TRBJ2-7 gives the full variable domain: EAEVAQSPRYKITEKSQAVAFWCDPISGHATLYWYRQILGQGPELLVQFQDESVVDDSQLPKDRFSAERLKGVDSTLKIQPAELGDSAMYLCASSDTVMYEQYFGPGTRLTVT.

The J gene is TRBJ1-1, the V gene TRBV30; D not resolved. Trimming left V 0 bases short and J 1 base short, with 9 bases between. Germline CDR1 reads GTSNPN; CDR2 reads SVGIG (reference sequence). The CDR3 extends over 14 amino acids. CDR3 coding DNA: TGTGCCTGGAGTGTACCGGGTCCGAACACTGAAGCTTTCTTT. This codes for CAWSVPGPNTEAFF. The variable domain in full, with the rest retrieved from reference TRBV30 and TRBJ1-1, is SQTIHQWPATLVQPVGSPLSLECTVEGTSNPNLYWYRQAAGRGLQLLFYSVGIGQISSEVPQNLSASRPQDRQFILSSKKLLLSDSGFYLCAWSVPGPNTEAFFGQGTRLTVV.

This clonotype appeared many times. This chain connects TRBV5-1 to TRBJ2-3; D uncertain. The CDR3 is 14 amino acids. CDR1 and CDR2 (germline): SGHRS, YFSETQ. V gave up 4 bases and J gave up 2 bases, with 11 bases separating them. The CDR3 protein is CASSNGRSTDTQYF. DNA of the CDR3: TGCGCCAGCAGCAACGGCAGGTCCACAGATACGCAGTATTTT. The full variable domain, with the rest looked up from reference TRBV5-1 and TRBJ2-3, is KAGVTQTPRYLIKTRGQQVTLSCSPISGHRSVSWYQQTPGQGLQFLFEYFSETQRNKGNFPGRFSGRQFSNSRSEMNVSTLELGDSALYLCASSNGRSTDTQYFGPGTRLTVL.

This clonotype was picked up a small number of times. The chain links TRBV2 to TRBJ2-7; D is perhaps TRBD2 (6 bases). The CDR3 extends over 12 amino acids. V lost 7 bases, J lost 2 bases, and 9 bases lay in between. The V gene's germline CDR1 is SNHLY and CDR2 FYNNEI. Here the CDR3 DNA reads TGTGCCAGCATGGGAGGAACCTACGAGCAGTACTTC. It codes for CASMGGTYEQYF. Using reference TRBV2 and TRBJ2-7 for the parts outside the CDR3, the full variable domain is EPEVTQTPSHQVTQMGQEVILRCVPISNHLYFYWYRQILGQKVEFLVSFYNNEISEKSEIFDDQFSVERPDGSNFTLKIRSTKLEDSAMYFCASMGGTYEQYFGPGTRLTVT.

The chain employs TRBV7-2 and TRBJ1-3; D perhaps matches TRBD1 (5 bases). The CDR3 has 15 amino acids. Germline V CDR1 and CDR2: SGHTA, FQGNSA. Trimming took 5 bases from V and 0 from J, leaving 11 bases between them. The CDR3 DNA sequence: TGTGCCAGCAGCCGGGGACGAAACTCTGGAAACACCATATATTTT. Amino acid sequence: CASSRGRNSGNTIYF.

A remark on this clonotype: A much larger clone sits a single nucleotide away, making a read error possible. The chain couples TRBV20-1 to TRBJ2-1; 9 bases are a match to TRBD2. The CDR3 is 14 amino acids. Germline loops: CDR1 DFQATT, CDR2 SNEGSKA (reference sequence). DNA for the CDR3: TGCAGCGCGGGTATAGCGGGAGACTACGATGAGCAGTTCTTC. Translating gives CSAGIAGDYDEQFF.

This chain's CDR3 is CASSLDRTDSYQNIQYF. For the CDR3, the DNA is TGTGCCAGCAGCTTAGACCGGACAGATTCATATCAAAACATTCAGTACTTC. This rearrangement joins TRBV7-9 to TRBJ2-4, with D perhaps TRBD1 (6 bases). The germline V gene encodes CDR1 SEHNR and CDR2 FQNEAQ (reference sequence). The CDR3 contains 17 residues. V was clipped by 1 base and J by 5 bases, with 18 bases between them. The whole variable domain, filled in from reference TRBV7-9 and TRBJ2-4, reads DTGVSQNPRHKITKRGQNVTFRCDPISEHNRLYWYRQTLGQGPEFLTYFQNEAQLEKSRLLSDRFSAERPKGSFSTLEIQRTEQGDSAMYLCASSLDRTDSYQNIQYFGAGTRLSVL.

V usage is TRBV7-9 and J usage is TRBJ1-5; D remains ambiguous. The J call may be in error: the DNA end matches TRBJ2-3 better. The germline CDR1 and CDR2 sequences are SEHNR and FQNEAQ (reference sequence). The CDR3 totals 12 residues. CDR3 amino acids: CASSHPDQPQYF. CDR3 DNA sequence: TGTGCCAGCAGTCATCCCGATCAGCCCCAGTATTTT.

This clonotype showed up many times. The V and J genes are TRBV4-2 and TRBJ2-7; D gene unclear. Germline loops: CDR1 LGHNA, CDR2 YNFKEQ. CDR3 length: 16 amino acids. Trimming stripped 3 bases from V and 0 bases from J, with 15 bases between. As DNA, the CDR3 is TGTGCCAGCAGCCATCTGGCGGCAGGTAGCTCCTACGAGCAGTACTTC. Protein product: CASSHLAAGSSYEQYF.

The gene calls are TRBV4-3 and TRBJ1-6; 8 bases are shared with TRBD1. The CDR3 covers 16 residues. Germline CDR1 LGHNA, CDR2 YSLEER. Germline trimming cut 2 bases from V and 3 bases from J; bases unmatched to any gene: 3. The CDR3 loop is CASSQQTGDYNSPLHF. The CDR3 DNA reads TGCGCCAGCAGCCAACAGACAGGGGACTATAATTCACCCCTCCACTTT.

In its sample, this clonotype was seen a few times. The rearrangement links TRBV27 to TRBJ2-1; TRBD2 matches 8 bases. In germline, CDR1 is MNHEY, CDR2 SMNVEV (reference sequence). V dropped 6 bases and J dropped 2; count of bases not matched to a gene: 6. The CDR3 sequence is 15 residues long. The CDR3 reads CASSILAAPYNEQFF. Here the CDR3 DNA reads TGTGCCAGCAGCATACTAGCGGCTCCCTACAATGAGCAGTTCTTC.

This clonotype was observed many times. The gene calls are TRBV6-1 and TRBJ2-5, with 9 bases identical to TRBD2. The CDR3 is 13 amino acids. With V trimmed by 10 bases and J by 1 base, 4 bases remained unmatched. The germline CDR1 and CDR2 sequences are MNHNS and SASEGT. As DNA, the CDR3 is TGTGCCACGCAGACTAGCGGCCAAGAGACCCAGTACTTC. Translated: CATQTSGQETQYF.

The chain recombines TRBV4-3 with TRBJ2-7, with TRBD2 identical over 14 bases. Germline lookup yields CDR1 LGHNA and CDR2 YSLEER. The ends lost 1 base at V and 0 bases at J; junction bases unmatched: 5. The CDR3 covers 18 residues. The CDR3 reads CASSQGLAGGLSSYEQYF. CDR3 nucleotide sequence: TGCGCCAGCAGCCAAGGACTAGCGGGAGGGCTTAGCTCCTACGAGCAGTACTTC.